These 11 T cell receptor beta chains were sequenced from one sample in a study of long-term antiretroviral therapy in people with HIV. At the survey level, the v3.0 immunoSEQ assay was run. Measured with immunoSEQ multiplex PCR; TCRdb has only the in-frame clones, and not every one. Here the sample spans about 30,000 clones, about 77% being singletons. The source material was unsorted PBMCs, sampled 1.5 years before starting antiretroviral therapy. These receptors came from a man in his late teens or twenties with HIV.

This clone was seen a handful of times. This chain links TRBV5-1 with TRBJ1-2; 10 bases map to TRBD1. Germline V gene sequence: CDR1 SGHRS, CDR2 YFSETQ. J gave up 5 bases and V 0 bases, and 4 bases lay outside the gene matches. The CDR3 spans 15 residues. The CDR3, as DNA: TGCGCCAGCAGCTTGGAGACAGGGGGCCGGTATGGCTACACCTTC. Translated: CASSLETGGRYGYTF.

The chain combines TRBV5-1 with TRBJ2-7; 8 positions agree with TRBD1. The CDR3 has 14 amino acids. Per germline, CDR1 SGHRS and CDR2 YFSETQ. Trimming took 7 bases from V and 4 from J; bases not matched to a gene: 10. CDR3 amino acids: CASGSQGGTYEQYF. CDR3 in DNA: TGCGCCAGCGGGTCACAGGGGGGAACATACGAGCAGTACTTC. Combining the CDR3 with reference TRBV5-1 and TRBJ2-7 gives the whole variable domain KAGVTQTPRYLIKTRGQQVTLSCSPISGHRSVSWYQQTPGQGLQFLFEYFSETQRNKGNFPGRFSGRQFSNSRSEMNVSTLELGDSALYLCASGSQGGTYEQYFGPGTRLTVT.

V gene TRBV7-2 combines with J gene TRBJ2-7; 9 bases match TRBD1. The CDR3 loop spans 16 amino acids. The V and J ends lost 0 bases and 3 bases, in that order; junction bases with no gene match: 6. CDR1 SGHTA and CDR2 FQGNSA come from the germline V gene. The CDR3 sequence is CASSLAGGTGLYEQYF. CDR3 sequence (DNA): TGTGCCAGCAGCTTAGCGGGAGGGACAGGGCTCTACGAGCAGTACTTC. Based on the CDR3 plus reference TRBV7-2 and TRBJ2-7, the full variable domain is GAGVSQSPSNKVTEKGKDVELRCDPISGHTALYWYRQSLGQGLEFLIYFQGNSAPDKSGLPSDRFSAERTGGSVSTLTIQRTQQEDSAVYLCASSLAGGTGLYEQYFGPGTRLTVT.

The V gene is TRBV7-9, the J gene TRBJ1-1, with D perhaps matching TRBD1 (6 bases). The V and J ends lost 6 bases and 2 bases respectively, with 13 bases between them. The CDR3 spans 14 residues. Per the germline V gene, CDR1 is SEHNR and CDR2 is FQNEAQ (reference sequence). The CDR3 region is CASRPSGGNTEAFF. The DNA for the CDR3 is TGTGCCAGCAGACCTTCGGGGGGCAACACTGAAGCTTTCTTT.

This clone has only one observation. The chain is built from TRBV4-3 and TRBJ1-2, with a possible D match to TRBD1 (5 bases). V was cut by 0 bases and J by 7 bases, with 12 bases left in between. This CDR3 has 14 amino acids. Germline CDR1 reads LGHNA; CDR2 reads YSLEER. CDR3 sequence (DNA): TGCGCCAGCAGCCAAGAGGCAGGGAAAGGTGGCTACACCTTC. Translated: CASSQEAGKGGYTF.

This clone was seen just once. The genes are TRBV11-2 and TRBJ2-7, with no clear D. From germline, CDR1 is SGHAT and CDR2 FQNNGV. Trimming stripped 1 base from V and 0 bases from J, with 13 bases between. CDR3 size: 16 residues. This CDR3 reads CASSLGAYHLSYEQYF. As DNA, the CDR3 is TGTGCCAGCAGCTTAGGGGCATACCACCTCTCCTACGAGCAGTACTTC. Based on the CDR3 plus reference TRBV11-2 and TRBJ2-7, the full variable domain is EAGVAQSPRYKIIEKRQSVAFWCNPISGHATLYWYQQILGQGPKLLIQFQNNGVVDDSQLPKDRFSAERLKGVDSTLKIQPAKLEDSAVYLCASSLGAYHLSYEQYFGPGTRLTVT.

The V gene is TRBV5-1, the J gene TRBJ1-6, with D possibly being TRBD1 (6 bases). Germline-derived CDR1 and CDR2 are SGHRS and YFSETQ. The ends were cut back, 4 bases at V and 7 bases at J, with 12 bases in the middle. This CDR3 has 14 amino acids. The CDR3 is CASSLWTANSPLHF. As DNA, the CDR3 is TGCGCCAGCAGCCTCTGGACAGCGAATTCACCCCTCCACTTT.

The genes are TRBV7-2 and TRBJ1-5; D may be TRBD1 (5 bases). Germline loops: CDR1 SGHTA, CDR2 FQGNSA. CDR3 length: 17 amino acids. The V end was cut by 4 bases, the J end by 5 bases, with 21 bases between. CDR3 sequence (DNA): TGTGCCAGCAGCTCAACGGGGGAGGGAATAAGGTATCAGCCCCAGCATTTT. Translated, it gives CASSSTGEGIRYQPQHF.

This clone has more than one count but fewer than ten. This chain connects TRBV19 to TRBJ1-5, with D perhaps TRBD1 (5 bases). Looked up from germline, CDR1 is LNHDA and CDR2 is SQIVND (reference sequence). Deletions cut 5 bases from V and 7 bases from J, with 21 bases between. The CDR3 covers 16 residues. CDR3 DNA sequence: TGTGCCAGTAGTCCCCAGGGTTACCATAACATGCAGCCCCAGCATTTT. Translation: CASSPQGYHNMQPQHF. Using reference TRBV19 and TRBJ1-5 for the parts outside the CDR3, the full variable domain is DGGITQSPKYLFRKEGQNVTLSCEQNLNHDAMYWYRQDPGQGLRLIYYSQIVNDFQKGDIAEGYSVSREKKESFPLTVTSAQKNPTAFYLCASSPQGYHNMQPQHFGDGTRLSIL.

This chain connects TRBV5-1 to TRBJ2-7, with D uncertain. Germline V gives CDR1 SGHRS, CDR2 YFSETQ. The CDR3 runs to 16 residues. Trimming left V 1 base short and J 2 bases short, with 16 bases between. The CDR3 DNA follows: TGCGCCAGCAGCTTGCTCGGGCATTCCACCACCTACGAGCAGTACTTC. Encoded protein: CASSLLGHSTTYEQYF.

The genes are TRBV11-3 and TRBJ2-3; D could derive from TRBD1 or TRBD2 (5 bases each). Per germline, CDR1 SGHNT and CDR2 YENEEA. The V and J ends lost 5 bases and 0 bases respectively, with 9 bases between them. There are 14 residues in the CDR3. The chain's CDR3 is CASSLGVSTDTQYF. The CDR3 bases are TGTGCCAGCAGCCTGGGGGTTAGCACAGATACGCAGTATTTT.